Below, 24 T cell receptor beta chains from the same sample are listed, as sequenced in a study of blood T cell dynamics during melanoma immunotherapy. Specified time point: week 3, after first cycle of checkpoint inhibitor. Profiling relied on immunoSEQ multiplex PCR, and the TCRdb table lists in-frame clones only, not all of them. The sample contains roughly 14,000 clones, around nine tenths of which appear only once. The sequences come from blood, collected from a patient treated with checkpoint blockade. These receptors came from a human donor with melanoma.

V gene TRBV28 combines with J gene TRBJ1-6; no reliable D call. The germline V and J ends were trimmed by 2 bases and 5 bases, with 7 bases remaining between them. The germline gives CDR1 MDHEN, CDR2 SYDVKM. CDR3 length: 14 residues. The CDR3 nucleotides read TGTGCCAGCAGTTTACATGGAAATAATTCACCCCTCCACTTT. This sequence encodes CASSLHGNNSPLHF.

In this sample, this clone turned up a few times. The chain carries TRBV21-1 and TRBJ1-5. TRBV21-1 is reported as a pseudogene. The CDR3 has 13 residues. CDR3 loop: CASRTAGNQPQHF. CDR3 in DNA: TGTGCCAGCAGAACGGCGGGCAATCAGCCCCAGCATTTT.

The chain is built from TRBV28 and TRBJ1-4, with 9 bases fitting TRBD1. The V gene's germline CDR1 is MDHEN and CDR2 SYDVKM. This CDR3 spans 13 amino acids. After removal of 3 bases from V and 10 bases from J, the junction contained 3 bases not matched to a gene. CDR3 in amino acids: CASSLGTGRKLFF. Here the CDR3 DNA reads TGTGCCAGCAGTTTGGGGACAGGGAGAAAACTGTTTTTT. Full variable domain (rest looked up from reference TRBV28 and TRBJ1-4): DVKVTQSSRYLVKRTGEKVFLECVQDMDHENMFWYRQDPGLGLRLIYFSYDVKMKEKGDIPEGYSVSREKKERFSLILESASTNQTSMYLCASSLGTGRKLFFGSGTQLSVL.

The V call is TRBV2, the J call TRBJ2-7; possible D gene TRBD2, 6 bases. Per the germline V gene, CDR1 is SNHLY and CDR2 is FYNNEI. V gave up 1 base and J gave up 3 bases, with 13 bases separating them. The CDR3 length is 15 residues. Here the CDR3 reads CASSEEAGPNYEQYF. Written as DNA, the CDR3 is TGTGCCAGCAGTGAAGAAGCGGGTCCCAACTACGAGCAGTACTTC.

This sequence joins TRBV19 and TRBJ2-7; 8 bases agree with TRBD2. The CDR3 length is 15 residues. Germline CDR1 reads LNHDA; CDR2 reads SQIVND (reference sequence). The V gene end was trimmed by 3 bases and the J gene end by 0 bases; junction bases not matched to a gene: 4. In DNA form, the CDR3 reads TGTGCCAGTAGTATTCTAGCGGGTTCCTCCTACGAGCAGTACTTC. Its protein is CASSILAGSSYEQYF.

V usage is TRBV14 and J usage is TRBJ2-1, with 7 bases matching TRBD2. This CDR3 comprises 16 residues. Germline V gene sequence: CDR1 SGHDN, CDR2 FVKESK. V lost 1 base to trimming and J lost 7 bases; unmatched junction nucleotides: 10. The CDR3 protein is CASSQGYGGLGNEQFF. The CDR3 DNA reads TGTGCCAGCAGCCAAGGATACGGGGGGTTGGGTAATGAGCAGTTCTTC.

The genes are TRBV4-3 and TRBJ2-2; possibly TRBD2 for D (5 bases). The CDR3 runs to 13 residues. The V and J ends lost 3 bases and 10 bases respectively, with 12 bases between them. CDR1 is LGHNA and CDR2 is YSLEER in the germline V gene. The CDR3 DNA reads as TGCGCCAGCAGCCAGACCGGGAATGAGGAGCTGTTTTTT. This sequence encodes CASSQTGNEELFF.

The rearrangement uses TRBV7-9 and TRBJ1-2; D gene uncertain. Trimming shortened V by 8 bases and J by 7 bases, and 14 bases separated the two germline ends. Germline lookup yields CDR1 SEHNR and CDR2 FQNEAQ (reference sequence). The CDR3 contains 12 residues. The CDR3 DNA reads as TGTGCCAGCCGTCCGGAGATTGTTGGCTACACCTTC. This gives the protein CASRPEIVGYTF. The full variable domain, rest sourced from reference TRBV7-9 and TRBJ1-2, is DTGVSQNPRHKITKRGQNVTFRCDPISEHNRLYWYRQTLGQGPEFLTYFQNEAQLEKSRLLSDRFSAERPKGSFSTLEIQRTEQGDSAMYLCASRPEIVGYTFGSGTRLTVV.

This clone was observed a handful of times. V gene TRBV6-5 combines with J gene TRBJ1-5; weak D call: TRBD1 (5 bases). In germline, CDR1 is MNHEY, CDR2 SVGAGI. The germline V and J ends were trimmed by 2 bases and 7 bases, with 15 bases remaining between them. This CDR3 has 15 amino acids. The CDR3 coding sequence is TGTGCCAGCAGTTACCCACAGGACGAGACCCAGCCCCAGCATTTT. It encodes CASSYPQDETQPQHF.

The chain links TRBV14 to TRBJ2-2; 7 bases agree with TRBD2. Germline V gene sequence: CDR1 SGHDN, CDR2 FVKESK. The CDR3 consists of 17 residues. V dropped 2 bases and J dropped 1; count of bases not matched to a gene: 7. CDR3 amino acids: CASSQRGGLKNTGELFF. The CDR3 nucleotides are TGTGCCAGCAGCCAACGTGGGGGACTAAAGAACACCGGGGAGCTGTTTTTT.

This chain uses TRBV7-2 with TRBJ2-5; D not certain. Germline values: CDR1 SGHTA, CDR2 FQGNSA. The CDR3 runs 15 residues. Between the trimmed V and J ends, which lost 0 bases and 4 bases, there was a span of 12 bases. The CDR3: CASSLALTGSETQYF. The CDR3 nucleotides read TGTGCCAGCAGCTTAGCGTTAACGGGTTCAGAGACCCAGTACTTC.

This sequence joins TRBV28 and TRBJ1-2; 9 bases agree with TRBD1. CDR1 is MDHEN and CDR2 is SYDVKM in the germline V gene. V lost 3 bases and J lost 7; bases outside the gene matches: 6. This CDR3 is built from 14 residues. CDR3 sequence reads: CASSLNRGPAGYTF. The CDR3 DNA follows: TGTGCCAGCAGTTTGAACAGGGGGCCCGCTGGCTACACCTTC.

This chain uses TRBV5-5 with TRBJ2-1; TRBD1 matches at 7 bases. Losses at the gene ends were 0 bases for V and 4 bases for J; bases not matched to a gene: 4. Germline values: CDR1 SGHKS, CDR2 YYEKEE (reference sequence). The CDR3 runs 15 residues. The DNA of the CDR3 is TGTGCCAGCAGCTTGGTTGTGACAGGGTACAATGAGCAGTTCTTC. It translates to CASSLVVTGYNEQFF.

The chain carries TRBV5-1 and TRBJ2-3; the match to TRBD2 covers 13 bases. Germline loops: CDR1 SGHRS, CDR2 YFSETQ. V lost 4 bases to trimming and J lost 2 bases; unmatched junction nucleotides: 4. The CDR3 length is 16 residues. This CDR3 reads CASSPGTSGNTDTQYF. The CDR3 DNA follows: TGCGCCAGCAGCCCCGGGACTAGCGGGAACACAGATACGCAGTATTTT.

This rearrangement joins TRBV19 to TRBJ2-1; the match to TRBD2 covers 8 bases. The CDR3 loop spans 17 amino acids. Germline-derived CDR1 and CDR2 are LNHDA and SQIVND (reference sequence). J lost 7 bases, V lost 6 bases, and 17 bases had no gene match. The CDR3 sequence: CASRARGGAGGGNEQFF. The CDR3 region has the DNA TGTGCCAGTAGAGCCCGCGGAGGGGCGGGAGGAGGGAATGAGCAGTTCTTC.

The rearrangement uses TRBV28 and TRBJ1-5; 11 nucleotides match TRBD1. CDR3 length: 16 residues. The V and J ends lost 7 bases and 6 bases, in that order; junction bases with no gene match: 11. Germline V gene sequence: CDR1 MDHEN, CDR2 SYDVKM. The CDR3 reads CASIPAGTGGTQPQHF. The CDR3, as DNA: TGTGCCAGCATTCCTGCCGGGACAGGGGGTACTCAGCCCCAGCATTTT. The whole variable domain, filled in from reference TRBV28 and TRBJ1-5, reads DVKVTQSSRYLVKRTGEKVFLECVQDMDHENMFWYRQDPGLGLRLIYFSYDVKMKEKGDIPEGYSVSREKKERFSLILESASTNQTSMYLCASIPAGTGGTQPQHFGDGTRLSIL.

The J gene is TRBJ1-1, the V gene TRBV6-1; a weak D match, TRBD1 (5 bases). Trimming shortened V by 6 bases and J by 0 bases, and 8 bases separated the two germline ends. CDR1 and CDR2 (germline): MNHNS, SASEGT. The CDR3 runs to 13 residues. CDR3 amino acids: CASRRQMNTEAFF. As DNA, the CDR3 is TGTGCCAGCAGGAGACAGATGAACACTGAAGCTTTCTTT.

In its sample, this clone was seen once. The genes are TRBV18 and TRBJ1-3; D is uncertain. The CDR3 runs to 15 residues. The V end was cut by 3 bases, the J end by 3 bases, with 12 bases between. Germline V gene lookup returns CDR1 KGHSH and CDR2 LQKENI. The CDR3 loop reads CASSPRAGGGNTIYF. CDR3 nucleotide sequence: TGTGCCAGCTCACCGAGGGCAGGTGGTGGAAACACCATATATTTT.

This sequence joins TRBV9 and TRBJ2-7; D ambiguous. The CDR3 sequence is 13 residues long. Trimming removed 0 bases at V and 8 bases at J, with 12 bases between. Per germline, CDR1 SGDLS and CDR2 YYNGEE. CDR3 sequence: CASSVEESTKQYF. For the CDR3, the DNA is TGTGCCAGCAGCGTAGAGGAGTCTACGAAGCAGTACTTC.

The CDR3 region has the DNA TGTGCCAGCAGCCCCCTAAATCGGGTCAGCTCCTACGAGCAGTACTTC. Translation: CASSPLNRVSSYEQYF. This chain joins TRBV11-2 and TRBJ2-5; no definite D call. The DNA end is more similar to TRBJ2-7, so the J call may be wrong. CDR1 and CDR2 from the germline V gene are SGHAT and FQNNGV. This CDR3 spans 16 amino acids.

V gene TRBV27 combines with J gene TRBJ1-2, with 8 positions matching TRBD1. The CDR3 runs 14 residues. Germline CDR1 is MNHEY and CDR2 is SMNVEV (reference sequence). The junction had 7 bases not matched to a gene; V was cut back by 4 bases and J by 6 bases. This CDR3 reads CASSSPRQGNGYTF. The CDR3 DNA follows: TGTGCCAGCAGTTCCCCCCGACAGGGGAATGGCTACACCTTC.

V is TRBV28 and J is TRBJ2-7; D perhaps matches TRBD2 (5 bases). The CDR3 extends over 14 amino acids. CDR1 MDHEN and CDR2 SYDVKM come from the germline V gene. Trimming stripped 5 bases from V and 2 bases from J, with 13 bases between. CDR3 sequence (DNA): TGTGCCAGCAGTGTCCTGAGGGCCCCCTACGAGCAGTACTTC. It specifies CASSVLRAPYEQYF.

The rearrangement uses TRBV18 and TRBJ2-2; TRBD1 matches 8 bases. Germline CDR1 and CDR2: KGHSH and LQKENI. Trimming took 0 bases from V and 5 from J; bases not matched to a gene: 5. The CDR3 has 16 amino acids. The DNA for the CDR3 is TGTGCCAGCTCACCACCCCCGACAGGGGTTACCGGGGAGCTGTTTTTT. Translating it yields CASSPPPTGVTGELFF. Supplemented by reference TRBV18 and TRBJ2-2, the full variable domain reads NAGVMQNPRHLVRRRGQEARLRCSPMKGHSHVYWYRQLPEEGLKFMVYLQKENIIDESGMPKERFSAEFPKEGPSILRIQQVVRGDSAAYFCASSPPPTGVTGELFFGEGSRLTVL.

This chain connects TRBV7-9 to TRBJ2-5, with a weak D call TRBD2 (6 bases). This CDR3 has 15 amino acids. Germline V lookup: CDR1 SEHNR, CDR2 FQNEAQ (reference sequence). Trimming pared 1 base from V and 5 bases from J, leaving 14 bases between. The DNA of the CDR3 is TGTGCCAGCAGCTTAGTTACTAGCCAGGCGGAGACCCAGTACTTC. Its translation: CASSLVTSQAETQYF.